The 20 T cell receptor beta chains presented below share a single source sample, sequenced in a study of Graves' ophthalmopathy and Graves' hyperthyroidism. For repertoire sequencing, the TCR beta CDR3 regions were amplified from RNA transcripts. Following a first-round RT-PCR that used HTBI primers, a second-round multiplex PCR was carried out. TCRdb fed the multiplex PCR reads into MiXCR, producing one record per CDR3 protein. This sample has approximately 210,000 distinct CDR3 sequences, with roughly a fifth found just once. The material sequenced was peripheral blood. The receptor source for this set is a woman in her fifties or sixties with Graves' ophthalmopathy.

This clonotype has at least ten counts. The chain couples TRBV30 to TRBJ2-7; the D call may be TRBD1 or TRBD2 (5 bases each). Trimming took 5 bases from V and 4 from J, leaving 15 bases between them. Germline V lookup: CDR1 GTSNPN, CDR2 SVGIG (reference sequence). This CDR3 comprises 13 residues. The CDR3 here is CAWGRGPFYEQYF. DNA for the CDR3: TGTGCCTGGGGACGGGGACCTTTTTACGAGCAGTACTTC. The full variable domain, rest sourced from reference TRBV30 and TRBJ2-7, is SQTIHQWPATLVQPVGSPLSLECTVEGTSNPNLYWYRQAAGRGLQLLFYSVGIGQISSEVPQNLSASRPQDRQFILSSKKLLLSDSGFYLCAWGRGPFYEQYFGPGTRLTVT.

This chain joins TRBV29-1 and TRBJ2-1; maybe TRBD2 (6 bases). Deletions cut 7 bases from V and 5 bases from J, with 12 bases between. Germline V gives CDR1 SQVTM, CDR2 ANQGSEA. This CDR3 is built from 12 residues. The CDR3 protein is CSARETHNEQFF. CDR3 in DNA: TGCAGCGCTCGGGAGACCCACAATGAGCAGTTCTTC.

This clonotype was seen repeatedly, ten times or more. V and J are TRBV27 and TRBJ1-1; 12 bases map to TRBD1. The CDR3 has 15 amino acids. The V segment lost 2 bases and the J segment 10 bases; nucleotides outside the gene matches: 8. The germline CDR1 and CDR2 sequences are MNHEY and SMNVEV (reference sequence). As DNA, the CDR3 is TGTGCCAGCAGTTTAACCGGGACAGGGGGCCTCAGAGCTTTCTTT. The encoded protein is CASSLTGTGGLRAFF.

There are many counts of this clonotype. The gene calls are TRBV12-3 or TRBV12-4 and TRBJ2-5, with D possibly TRBD2 on 5 matching bases. CDR3 size: 13 residues. Trimming removed 3 bases from V and 6 bases from J, with 11 bases in between. The CDR3 bases are TGTGCCAGCAGTTTTGAGGGTCCGCAGACCCAGTACTTC. It yields the protein CASSFEGPQTQYF.

This clonotype was seen at least ten times. V is TRBV6-1 and J is TRBJ2-7; D is unclear. From germline, CDR1 is MNHNS and CDR2 SASEGT. The CDR3 extends over 15 amino acids. The V end lost 2 bases, the J end lost 0 bases, and 11 bases lay between the germline ends. CDR3 in amino acids: CASSEIHLSSYEQYF. The CDR3 coding sequence is TGTGCCAGCAGTGAAATACACCTGAGCTCCTACGAGCAGTACTTC.

The chain has TRBV6-1 and TRBJ2-7; either TRBD1 or TRBD2 may fit D (6 bases each). The germline V gene encodes CDR1 MNHNS and CDR2 SASEGT. The CDR3 loop spans 14 amino acids. V lost 6 bases, J lost 7 bases, and 19 bases lay in between. The CDR3 DNA sequence: TGTGCCAGCAGGATAGCGGCCCTAAGGGGGGAGCAGTACTTC. Residues: CASRIAALRGEQYF.

This clonotype was found many times. CDR3 DNA sequence: TGCAGTGCTAGAGATTTTGAGACCCAGTACTTC. Translation gives CSARDFETQYF. The chain is built from TRBV20-1 and TRBJ2-5; no definite D call. Germline V gene sequence: CDR1 DFQATT, CDR2 SNEGSKA (reference sequence). The CDR3 is 11 amino acids. With 0 bases removed from V and 5 bases from J, the gap between germline ends came to 4 bases.

V and J are TRBV27 and TRBJ2-5, with TRBD2 identical over 7 bases. CDR3 length equals 14 residues. Germline V CDR1 and CDR2: MNHEY, SMNVEV (reference sequence). Unmatched junction bases numbered 6, after V lost 3 bases and J lost 5 bases. This chain's CDR3 is CASSLGGDGETQYF. The CDR3 DNA is TGTGCCAGCAGTTTGGGGGGGGATGGGGAGACCCAGTACTTC.

There are many counts of this clonotype. The rearrangement uses TRBV20-1 and TRBJ2-4, with D possibly TRBD1 on 6 matching bases. With 2 bases removed from V and 2 bases from J, the gap between germline ends came to 13 bases. This CDR3 is built from 15 residues. Looked up from germline, CDR1 is DFQATT and CDR2 is SNEGSKA (reference sequence). The CDR3 sequence is CSARPYTGTKNIQYF. The CDR3 DNA follows: TGCAGTGCTAGACCCTATACAGGGACCAAAAACATTCAGTACTTC.

As for this clonotype: A read error may produce the germline difference seen at one junction end. The chain is built from TRBV7-7 and TRBJ2-5; TRBD2 is a possible D gene (5 bases). The CDR3 is 15 amino acids. CDR1 and CDR2 from the germline V gene are SSHAT and FNYEAQ (reference sequence). The CDR3 nucleotides read TGTGCTAGCAGCTTACACGGGGTAGGGCAAGAGACCCAGTATTTC. It encodes CASSLHGVGQETQYF. Full variable domain (remainder filled in from reference TRBV7-7 and TRBJ2-5): GAGVSQSPRYKVTKRGQDVTLRCDPISSHATLYWYQQALGQGPEFLTYFNYEAQPDKSGLPSDRFSAERPEGSISTLTIQRTEQRDSAMYRCASSLHGVGQETQYFGPGTRLLVL.

This chain links TRBV20-1 with TRBJ1-1; no clear D gene. V dropped 0 bases and J dropped 10 bases, with 15 bases sitting between them. The germline V gene encodes CDR1 DFQATT and CDR2 SNEGSKA (reference sequence). CDR3 length: 13 amino acids. The CDR3 region is CSARETGLPLAFF. The DNA of the CDR3 is TGCAGTGCTAGAGAAACCGGGCTTCCTCTAGCTTTCTTT.

This clonotype has a count of ten or more. This chain joins TRBV2 and TRBJ2-7; D is uncertain. V was trimmed by 3 bases and J by 6 bases, leaving 9 bases between them. The CDR3 runs 12 residues. Germline loops: CDR1 SNHLY, CDR2 FYNNEI. In DNA, the CDR3 is TGTGCCAGCAGTGAGCCACCCAGCGAGCAGTACTTC. Translation: CASSEPPSEQYF.

This clonotype was recorded at least ten times. The chain carries TRBV19 and TRBJ2-7; 7 positions match TRBD2. CDR1 is LNHDA, CDR2 SQIVND, per germline (reference sequence). The CDR3 spans 15 residues. V trimming: 4 bases; J trimming: 4 bases; junction bases outside the gene matches: 10. CDR3 DNA sequence: TGTGCCAGTAGTAAAAATACGGGAGGAGCGTACGAGCAGTACTTC. This translates into CASSKNTGGAYEQYF.

This chain uses TRBV6-1 with TRBJ2-7; D is unclear. V lost 8 bases, J lost 2 bases, and 10 bases lay in between. The germline gives CDR1 MNHNS, CDR2 SASEGT. This CDR3 spans 12 amino acids. This CDR3 reads CASFQGTYEQYF. In DNA, the CDR3 is TGTGCCAGCTTCCAAGGGACCTACGAGCAGTACTTC.

This clonotype was seen many times. DNA for the CDR3: TGTGCCAGCCGACCGGGCTACGAGCAGTACTTC. It codes for CASRPGYEQYF. The chain carries TRBV27 and TRBJ2-7; D gene uncertain. V lost 8 bases, J lost 3 bases, and 8 bases lay in between. This CDR3 contains 11 residues. Germline V lookup: CDR1 MNHEY, CDR2 SMNVEV (reference sequence).

This clonotype was counted between two and nine times. The chain recombines TRBV20-1 with TRBJ2-5; maybe TRBD2 (6 bases). V lost 6 bases and J 2 bases, leaving 10 bases between the germline ends. The CDR3 length is 12 residues. Germline CDR1 reads DFQATT; CDR2 reads SNEGSKA (reference sequence). CDR3 loop: CSAGLPQETQYF. CDR3 sequence (DNA): TGCAGTGCCGGACTACCTCAAGAGACCCAGTACTTC.

Notes on this clonotype: A read error may be the cause here, since a much bigger clone is one base away. The CDR3 end shows no conserved phenylalanine or tryptophan, and so a read error is likely. V gene TRBV20-1 combines with J gene TRBJ2-7, with 7 bases that match TRBD1. Germline V gives CDR1 DFQATT, CDR2 SNEGSKA (reference sequence). The CDR3 has 13 amino acids. With 4 bases clipped from V and 4 bases from J, the junction kept 7 bases outside the gene matches. CDR3 amino acids: CSANNRGLYEQYL. The DNA of the CDR3 is TGCAGTGCTAATAACAGGGGCTTATACGAGCAGTACCTC.

This clonotype was counted once. The chain recombines TRBV12-3 or TRBV12-4 with TRBJ1-1; no definite D call. The CDR3 is 12 residues long. V dropped 9 bases and J dropped 1 base, with 9 bases sitting between them. CDR3 sequence: CASFRPNTEAFF. The CDR3 DNA reads TGTGCCAGTTTTAGGCCGAACACTGAAGCTTTCTTT.

Ten or more counts support this clonotype. The chain couples TRBV12-3 or TRBV12-4 to TRBJ1-1; no definite D call. The CDR3 is made up of 13 amino acids. The V and J ends lost 8 bases and 0 bases respectively, with 10 bases between them. The chain's CDR3 is CASRQGLNTEAFF. In DNA form, the CDR3 reads TGTGCCAGCCGACAAGGGCTGAACACTGAAGCTTTCTTT.

This clonotype was seen ten or more times. V gene TRBV7-8 combines with J gene TRBJ2-2; 9 bases line up with TRBD2. CDR3 length: 16 residues. Germline CDR1 is SGHVS and CDR2 is FQNEAQ. With 5 bases clipped from V and 0 bases from J, the junction kept 4 bases outside the gene matches. The CDR3 DNA reads as TGTGCCAGCAGCGCGACTAGCGGAGCGAACACCGGGGAGCTGTTTTTT. This codes for CASSATSGANTGELFF.